Listed here are 32 T cell receptor beta chains from one sample, sequenced in a study of blood T cell repertoires in COVID-19 (TCRdb year 2020). The library was prepared using the immunoSEQ multiplex PCR assay. Held by TCRdb, this immuneACCESS table contains in-frame sequences only and omits some clones. Under half of the omission traces to an unresolved V gene where checked; the cause of the rest is unknown. The sample data list roughly 140,000 clones, and approximately 86% of these were observed just once. The ten top clones hold 1.5% to 2% of the sample. Sequencing was carried out using peripheral blood. The receptors were sampled from a man between 65 and 85 years old with acute or convalescent COVID-19.

This clone was counted between two and nine times. DNA for the CDR3: TGTGCCAGCGGTAGGGGTGGGCAGCCCCAGCATTTT. Translated: CASGRGGQPQHF. This chain joins TRBV6-5 and TRBJ1-5, with D perhaps TRBD1 (5 bases). V lost 8 bases and J lost 7, with 12 bases in between. The CDR3 is made up of 12 amino acids. Germline CDR1 MNHEY, CDR2 SVGAGI.

The V and J genes are TRBV6-1 and TRBJ1-1; weak D call: TRBD1 (5 bases). Germline loops: CDR1 MNHNS, CDR2 SASEGT. V lost 1 base and J 4 bases, leaving 10 bases between the germline ends. This CDR3 spans 14 amino acids. CDR3 in amino acids: CASSEVGVGTEAFF. DNA for the CDR3: TGTGCCAGCAGTGAAGTAGGGGTGGGCACTGAAGCTTTCTTT.

The gene calls are TRBV27 and TRBJ1-2, with 7 bases lining up with TRBD1. V was clipped by 5 bases and J by 1 base; unmatched bases: 7. CDR1 and CDR2 from the germline V gene are MNHEY and SMNVEV (reference sequence). The CDR3 is made up of 15 amino acids. The CDR3: CASSTRQGLNYGYTF. The CDR3 bases are TGTGCCAGCAGTACCCGACAGGGACTTAACTATGGCTACACCTTC.

The chain links TRBV5-1 to TRBJ1-4, with 8 bases fitting TRBD1. With 4 bases clipped from V and 7 bases from J, the junction kept 9 bases outside the gene matches. The CDR3 is 15 residues long. The germline V gene encodes CDR1 SGHRS and CDR2 YFSETQ. The DNA for the CDR3 is TGCGCCAGCAGCGGTGGACAGGGTCGTGGTGAAAAACTGTTTTTT. Its protein is CASSGGQGRGEKLFF.

The chain uses TRBV6-5 and TRBJ1-2; no clear D gene. CDR1 MNHEY and CDR2 SVGAGI come from the germline V gene. CDR3 size: 14 residues. Trimming stripped 2 bases from V and 3 bases from J, with 10 bases between. The CDR3: CASSYERDDYGYTF. The DNA for the CDR3 is TGTGCCAGCAGTTACGAGAGGGATGACTATGGCTACACCTTC.

The chain is built from TRBV19 and TRBJ2-4; D call uncertain. The CDR3 is 14 amino acids. CDR1 and CDR2 (germline): LNHDA, SQIVND (reference sequence). Trimming cost V 8 bases and J 0 bases, with 11 bases left between them. The CDR3 DNA is TGTGCCAGTCGAGAACTCTTAGCCAAAAACATTCAGTACTTC. Protein: CASRELLAKNIQYF.

CDR3: CASSGGSLAGGHNEQFF. DNA of the CDR3: TGCGCCAGCAGTGGTGGTTCACTAGCGGGGGGGCACAATGAGCAGTTCTTC. V usage is TRBV10-1 and J usage is TRBJ2-1; 13 nucleotides agree with TRBD2. This CDR3 is 17 amino acids long. Germline CDR1 and CDR2: WNHNN and SYGVQD (reference sequence). The junction had 8 bases not matched to a gene; V was cut back by 4 bases and J by 5 bases.

J is TRBJ1-4 and V is TRBV6-5; perhaps TRBD1 as D (5 bases). The germline CDR1 and CDR2 sequences are MNHEY and SVGAGI. The CDR3 loop spans 15 amino acids. V dropped 4 bases and J dropped 5 bases, with 14 bases sitting between them. The CDR3 reads CASSSTGGRNEKLFF. The DNA for the CDR3 is TGTGCCAGCAGTTCGACCGGGGGACGAAATGAAAAACTGTTTTTT.

The chain employs TRBV2 and TRBJ1-5; 9 nucleotides line up with TRBD1. Germline trimming cut 8 bases from V and 7 bases from J; bases unmatched to any gene: 6. This CDR3 comprises 13 residues. Per the germline V gene, CDR1 is SNHLY and CDR2 is FYNNEI. CDR3 sequence reads: CASLRDRDQPQHF. DNA for the CDR3: TGTGCCAGCCTTAGGGACAGGGACCAGCCCCAGCATTTT.

This clone occurred once. The chain recombines TRBV28 with TRBJ2-3, with TRBD1 matching 9 bases. Losses at the gene ends were 6 bases for V and 4 bases for J; bases not matched to a gene: 17. Germline CDR1 reads MDHEN; CDR2 reads SYDVKM. CDR3 length: 18 residues. In DNA, the CDR3 is TGTGCCAGCAGATCGGGACAGGGTGGGCTATCAAGGCCAGATACGCAGTATTTT. It yields the protein CASRSGQGGLSRPDTQYF.

The rearrangement uses TRBV24-1 and TRBJ1-2; D remains unclear. Germline assignment: CDR1 KGHDR and CDR2 SFDVKD. This CDR3 has 11 residues. The V end was cut by 3 bases, the J end by 6 bases, with 4 bases between. Written as DNA, the CDR3 is TGTGCCACCAGTGATCCTAATGGCTACACCTTC. Its translation is CATSDPNGYTF.

This clone was recorded only once. The chain uses TRBV5-1 and TRBJ2-5, with 9 bases matching TRBD2. There are 15 residues in the CDR3. Looked up from germline, CDR1 is SGHRS and CDR2 is YFSETQ. V shed 2 bases, J shed 2 bases, and the junction held 4 bases outside the gene matches. CDR3 DNA: TGCGCCAGCAGCTTCTCTAGCGGGATTCAAGAGACCCAGTACTTC. This gives the protein CASSFSSGIQETQYF.

CDR3 DNA: TGTGCCAGCTCACCATATGGCGGGCGCACAGATACGCAGTATTTT. Amino acids: CASSPYGGRTDTQYF. V gene TRBV18 combines with J gene TRBJ2-3; D perhaps matches TRBD2 (5 bases). The length of the CDR3 is 15 residues. Deletions cut 2 bases from V and 1 base from J, with 10 bases between. CDR1 KGHSH and CDR2 LQKENI come from the germline V gene.

This clone occurred once. The chain joins TRBV11-2 to TRBJ2-1; 9 nucleotides align to TRBD1. There are 14 residues in the CDR3. Trimming took 5 bases from V and 16 from J; bases not matched to a gene: 15. Germline V gives CDR1 SGHAT, CDR2 FQNNGV. The CDR3 DNA sequence: TGTGCCAGCAGCCTCGACAGGGGGAAATTTCCCAAATTCTTC. Protein product: CASSLDRGKFPKFF.

The gene calls are TRBV6-5 and TRBJ1-6; TRBD1 matches at 7 bases. Germline trimming cut 6 bases from V and 7 bases from J; bases unmatched to any gene: 3. The CDR3 extends over 13 amino acids. Looked up from germline, CDR1 is MNHEY and CDR2 is SVGAGI. The CDR3 sequence: CASRDRPNSPLHF. DNA of the CDR3: TGTGCCAGCAGGGACAGGCCGAATTCACCCCTCCACTTT.

This chain joins TRBV28 and TRBJ2-7; TRBD1 agrees at 8 bases. Germline CDR1 reads MDHEN; CDR2 reads SYDVKM. CDR3 length: 15 amino acids. V lost 4 bases and J lost 1; bases outside the gene matches: 6. CDR3 sequence: CASSSRTGLSYEQYF. The CDR3 nucleotides read TGTGCCAGCAGTTCTCGGACAGGGCTATCCTACGAGCAGTACTTC.

This chain joins TRBV18 and TRBJ1-1, with TRBD1 matching over 8 bases. Germline assignment: CDR1 KGHSH and CDR2 LQKENI. The CDR3 has 15 amino acids. V was clipped by 6 bases and J by 0 bases; unmatched bases: 6. The CDR3 reads CASSQGQGLNTEAFF. CDR3 sequence (DNA): TGTGCCAGCTCCCAAGGACAGGGACTGAACACTGAAGCTTTCTTT.

The chain has TRBV21-1 and TRBJ1-5; the table's D call, TRBD1, was not checked against the DNA. TRBV21-1 is a pseudogene segment. The CDR3 is 15 amino acids. CDR3 protein: CASEFRTGGNQPQHF. The CDR3 DNA reads as TGTGCCAGCGAATTTCGGACAGGGGGAAATCAGCCCCAGCATTTT.

The chain uses TRBV4-1 and TRBJ2-3; 12 nucleotides line up with TRBD2. V lost 3 bases to trimming and J lost 5 bases; unmatched junction nucleotides: 9. In germline, CDR1 is MGHRA, CDR2 YSYEKL. CDR3 length equals 17 residues. The CDR3 sequence: CASSQVTSGGLGDTQYF. In nucleotides, the CDR3 is TGCGCCAGCAGCCAGGTGACTAGCGGGGGTCTCGGAGATACGCAGTATTTT.

The chain is built from TRBV10-1 and TRBJ2-1; D is perhaps TRBD2 (6 bases). There are 14 residues in the CDR3. Trimming took 6 bases from V and 5 from J, leaving 14 bases between them. Germline CDR1 is WNHNN and CDR2 is SYGVQD (reference sequence). CDR3 sequence: CASSGGLVNNEQFF. CDR3 coding DNA: TGCGCCAGCAGCGGGGGACTGGTTAACAATGAGCAGTTCTTC.

The gene calls are TRBV2 and TRBJ1-5; maybe TRBD1 (5 bases). The germline gives CDR1 SNHLY, CDR2 FYNNEI. The CDR3 extends over 16 amino acids. The V gene lost 0 bases and the J gene lost 2 bases, with 11 bases spanning the gap. CDR3 DNA: TGTGCCAGCAGTGAAGCGGGACTGCGGGGCAATCAGCCCCAGCATTTT. Amino acids: CASSEAGLRGNQPQHF.

The chain has TRBV21-1 and TRBJ2-5; TRBD1 is the table's D call, not checked against the DNA. TRBV21-1 is described as a pseudogene. The CDR3 spans 18 residues. The CDR3 sequence: CASSKDPVEADREETQYF. CDR3 nucleotide sequence: TGTGCCAGCAGCAAAGATCCGGTGGAGGCGGACAGGGAAGAGACCCAGTACTTC.

This clone has a count of ten or more. The chain joins TRBV20-1 to TRBJ2-7; D is perhaps TRBD2 (5 bases). Germline V lookup: CDR1 DFQATT, CDR2 SNEGSKA (reference sequence). The CDR3 length is 13 residues. V shed 3 bases and J shed 4 bases, with 13 bases lying between them. CDR3 loop: CSASVGIQYEQYF. The CDR3 DNA reads as TGCAGTGCTAGTGTCGGGATTCAATACGAGCAGTACTTC.

V usage is TRBV5-1 and J usage is TRBJ1-1; 9 nucleotides align to TRBD1. V shed 4 bases and J 5 bases; nucleotides not matched to a gene: 12. The CDR3 loop spans 16 amino acids. Germline values: CDR1 SGHRS, CDR2 YFSETQ. CDR3 sequence (DNA): TGCGCCAGCAGCCCCCCGGGACAGGGAAGTACGACTGAAGCTTTCTTT. Translating it yields CASSPPGQGSTTEAFF.

The chain couples TRBV18 to TRBJ1-5; D perhaps matches TRBD1 (6 bases). Per the germline V gene, CDR1 is KGHSH and CDR2 is LQKENI. The CDR3 totals 14 residues. Trimming shortened V by 6 bases and J by 2 bases, and 11 bases separated the two germline ends. CDR3 sequence: CASSPKGGNQPQHF. The CDR3 DNA reads as TGTGCCAGCTCCCCAAAGGGGGGCAATCAGCCCCAGCATTTT.

The J gene is TRBJ1-2, the V gene TRBV3-1 (or the pseudogene TRBV3-2); maybe TRBD1 (5 bases). The V and J ends lost 3 bases and 1 base respectively, with 9 bases between them. The CDR3 length is 14 residues. From germline, CDR1 is LGHDT and CDR2 YNNKEL (reference sequence). CDR3 bases: TGTGCCAGCAGCCACGTACAGGTTAACTATGGCTACACCTTC. Protein: CASSHVQVNYGYTF.

This chain joins TRBV7-9 and TRBJ2-5; D gene unclear. V was shortened by 3 bases and J by 0 bases, with 2 bases between the two germline ends. Germline V gene data show CDR1 as SEHNR and CDR2 as FQNEAQ (reference sequence). This CDR3 region has 12 residues. The CDR3 nucleotides read TGTGCCAGCAGCTTTAACCAAGAGACCCAGTACTTC. This gives the protein CASSFNQETQYF.

The CDR3 region is CASSLDWTGVYTGELFF. In DNA form, the CDR3 reads TGCGCCAGCAGCTTGGATTGGACAGGGGTTTACACCGGGGAGCTGTTTTTT. V is TRBV5-1 and J is TRBJ2-2, with 9 bases fitting TRBD1. V dropped 0 bases and J dropped 3; count of bases not matched to a gene: 6. Looked up from germline, CDR1 is SGHRS and CDR2 is YFSETQ. This CDR3 is 17 amino acids long.

The CDR3 bases are TGTGCCAGCGAGGGGGTGTTTGCTGGAAACACCATATATTTT. This encodes CASEGVFAGNTIYF. The V gene is TRBV6-5, the J gene TRBJ1-3; D is possibly TRBD1 (6 bases). Germline loops: CDR1 MNHEY, CDR2 SVGAGI. V was shortened by 8 bases and J by 2 bases, with 13 bases between the two germline ends. This CDR3 region has 14 residues.

CDR3 residues: CASSQEAGLAGGTQYF. In DNA, the CDR3 is TGTGCCAGCAGCCAAGAAGCGGGACTAGCGGGTGGTACGCAGTATTTT. This rearrangement joins TRBV3-1 (or the pseudogene TRBV3-2) to TRBJ2-3; 12 bases are shared with TRBD2. The trim removed 0 bases at V and 8 bases at J, leaving 6 bases unmatched. CDR3 length: 16 residues. From germline, CDR1 is LGHDT and CDR2 YNNKEL (reference sequence).

The genes are TRBV6-5 and TRBJ2-2; D unresolved. Germline V lookup: CDR1 MNHEY, CDR2 SVGAGI. The CDR3 extends over 14 amino acids. The V and J ends lost 7 bases and 0 bases respectively, with 9 bases between them. The CDR3 here is CASTPHANTGELFF. The DNA for the CDR3 is TGTGCCAGCACGCCACACGCGAACACCGGGGAGCTGTTTTTT.

Only one count was recorded for this clone. The CDR3 loop reads CASSPYGYTF. In nucleotides, the CDR3 is TGTGCCAGCAGTCCGTATGGCTACACCTTC. The chain recombines TRBV6-5 with TRBJ1-2; D remains ambiguous. In germline, CDR1 is MNHEY, CDR2 SVGAGI. V lost 5 bases and J lost 5, with 3 bases in between. The CDR3 is 10 residues long.